This T cell receptor beta chain was retrieved from a study of identical twins. Regarding the study as a whole: Insertions were fewer in abundant cord blood beta clonotypes, whereas memory repertoires showed none of this pattern. With beta out-of-frame sequences, excess sharing by twins was weaker. Low generation probability was overrepresented in out-of-frame alpha sequences shared by twins. There is a chance that invariant MAIT and iNKT cells partially muddied zero-insertion analyses.

V was shortened by 6 bases and J by 6 bases, with 18 bases between the two germline ends. Germline values: CDR1 SNHLY, CDR2 FYNNEI. The CDR3 has 15 residues. About this clonotype: Its antigen remains unknown.

TCRdb re-called the 5' RACE reads through MiXCR, storing one row per CDR3 protein. The sample yields hundreds of thousands of distinct CDR3 sequences, over 8.5% seen once. These data were also reused for a study on yellow fever vaccine responses in identical twins.

This receptor was taken from a woman between 18 and 29 years old in good health. Sequenced material: PBMCs. The chain joins TRBV2 to TRBJ2-1, with a weak D call TRBD2 (7 bases). CDR3 protein: CASRPTRGGTNEQFF. CDR3 DNA sequence: TGTGCCAGCAGGCCGACTAGGGGGGGGACCAATGAGCAGTTCTTC.